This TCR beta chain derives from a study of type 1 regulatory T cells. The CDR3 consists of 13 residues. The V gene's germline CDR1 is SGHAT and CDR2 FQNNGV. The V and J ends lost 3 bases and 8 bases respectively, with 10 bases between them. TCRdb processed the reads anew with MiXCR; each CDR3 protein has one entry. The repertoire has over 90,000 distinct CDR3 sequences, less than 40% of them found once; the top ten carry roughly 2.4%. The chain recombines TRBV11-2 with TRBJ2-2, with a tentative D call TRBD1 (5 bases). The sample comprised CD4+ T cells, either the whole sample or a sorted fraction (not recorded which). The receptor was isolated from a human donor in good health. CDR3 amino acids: CASSFQGSGELFF. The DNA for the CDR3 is TGTGCCAGCAGCTTCCAGGGCTCAGGGGAGCTGTTTTTT.